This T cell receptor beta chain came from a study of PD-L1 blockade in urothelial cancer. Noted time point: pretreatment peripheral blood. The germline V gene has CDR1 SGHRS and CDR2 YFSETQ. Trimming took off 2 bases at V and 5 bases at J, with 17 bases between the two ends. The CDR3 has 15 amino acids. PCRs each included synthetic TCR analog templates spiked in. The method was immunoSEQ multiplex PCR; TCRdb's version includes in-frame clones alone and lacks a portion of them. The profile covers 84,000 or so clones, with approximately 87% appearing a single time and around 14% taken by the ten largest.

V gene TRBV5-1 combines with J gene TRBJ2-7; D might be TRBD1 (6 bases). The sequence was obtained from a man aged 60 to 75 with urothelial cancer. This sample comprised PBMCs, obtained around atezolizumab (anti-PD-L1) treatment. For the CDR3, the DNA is TGCGCCAGCAGCTTCCGTCAGGGGCCCAAGGACGAGCAGTACTTC. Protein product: CASSFRQGPKDEQYF.